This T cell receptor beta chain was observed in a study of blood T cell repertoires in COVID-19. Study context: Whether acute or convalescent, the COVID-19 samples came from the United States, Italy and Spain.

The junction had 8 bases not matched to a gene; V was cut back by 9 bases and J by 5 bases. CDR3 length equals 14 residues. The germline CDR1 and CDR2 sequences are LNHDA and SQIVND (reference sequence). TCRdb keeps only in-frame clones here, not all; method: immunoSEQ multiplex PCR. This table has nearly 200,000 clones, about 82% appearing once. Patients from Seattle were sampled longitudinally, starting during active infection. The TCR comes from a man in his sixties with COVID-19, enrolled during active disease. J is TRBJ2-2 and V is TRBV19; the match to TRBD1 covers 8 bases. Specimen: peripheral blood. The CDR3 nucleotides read TGTGCCAGCGCACAGGGGGTGTGGACCGGGGAGCTGTTTTTT. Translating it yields CASAQGVWTGELFF.